This is a list of T cell receptor beta chains from one sample in a study of regulatory T cells in long-lasting Graves disease. TCRdb fed the multiplex PCR reads into MiXCR, producing one record per CDR3 protein. The repertoire holds about 430,000 distinct CDR3 sequences, about 15% seen once, with approximately 7.8% in the top ten. The same data also went into a second study, on T cells in Graves' hyperthyroidism and ophthalmopathy.

The source material was peripheral blood mononuclear cells (PBMCs), sampled at new diagnosis, from a patient treated with antithyroid drugs. The receptors stem from a woman between 40 and 55 years old with Graves disease. Each CDR3 is given with its conserved first and last residue. Each record gives: V gene, clone size, D gene, J gene, CDR3 protein, CDR3 DNA. The D gene is left open where the match is weak. Not every row has a clone size; where given, it reads once, few, many or a size class.

v_call: TRBV12-3/TRBV12-4
clone_size: many
d_call: TRBD1
j_call: TRBJ2-1
cdr3_aa: CASRPGQGGNEQFF
cdr3_nt: TGTGCCAGCAGACCGGGACAGGGGGGGAATGAGCAGTTCTTC

v_call: TRBV28
clone_size: many
d_call: TRBD2
j_call: TRBJ2-7
cdr3_aa: CASSPRGLGLEQYF
cdr3_nt: TGTGCCAGCAGTCCCCGGGGACTAGGTCTCGAGCAGTACTTC

v_call: TRBV18
clone_size: few
d_call: NA
j_call: TRBJ1-1
cdr3_aa: CASSPGTLDEAFF
cdr3_nt: TGTGCCAGCTCACCAGGGACACTCGATGAAGCTTTCTTT

v_call: TRBV5-5
clone_size: few
d_call: NA
j_call: TRBJ2-7
cdr3_aa: CASTGVKGSYEQYF
cdr3_nt: TGTGCCAGCACGGGGGTAAAGGGCTCCTACGAGCAGTACTTC

v_call: TRBV5-1
clone_size: NA
d_call: NA
j_call: TRBJ1-1
cdr3_aa: CASSLGGEGNTEAFF
cdr3_nt: TGCGCCAGCAGCCTTGGGGGGGAAGGGAACACTGAAGCTTTCTTT

v_call: TRBV15
clone_size: NA
d_call: NA
j_call: TRBJ2-1
cdr3_aa: CATGDGWGDEQFF
cdr3_nt: TGTGCCACCGGGGACGGGTGGGGGGATGAGCAGTTCTTC

v_call: TRBV2
clone_size: many
d_call: TRBD2
j_call: TRBJ2-2
cdr3_aa: CASGGGLAGSGELFF
cdr3_nt: TGTGCCAGCGGCGGCGGACTAGCGGGTTCCGGGGAGCTGTTTTTT

v_call: TRBV12-3/TRBV12-4
clone_size: many
d_call: TRBD2
j_call: TRBJ2-3
cdr3_aa: CASSFTGRDTQYF
cdr3_nt: TGTGCCAGCAGTTTTACCGGGAGGGATACGCAGTATTTT

v_call: TRBV15
clone_size: many
d_call: NA
j_call: TRBJ2-1
cdr3_aa: CATSRDHMQGRNEQFF
cdr3_nt: TGTGCCACCAGCAGAGACCACATGCAGGGCCGGAATGAGCAGTTCTTC

v_call: TRBV12-3/TRBV12-4
clone_size: many
d_call: NA
j_call: TRBJ1-4
cdr3_aa: CASSSDGGRNEKLFF
cdr3_nt: TGTGCCAGCAGTTCTGACGGGGGTCGAAATGAAAAACTGTTTTTT

v_call: TRBV18
clone_size: many
d_call: TRBD1
j_call: TRBJ2-7
cdr3_aa: CASSPDRDRGLNEQYF
cdr3_nt: TGTGCCAGCTCACCCGACCGGGACAGGGGGTTAAACGAGCAGTACTTC

v_call: TRBV20-1
clone_size: many
d_call: TRBD2
j_call: TRBJ2-7
cdr3_aa: CSATLAGRYEQYF
cdr3_nt: TGCAGTGCTACACTAGCGGGAAGGTACGAGCAGTACTTC

v_call: TRBV5-4
clone_size: many
d_call: NA
j_call: TRBJ2-7
cdr3_aa: CASSSLNAYEQYF
cdr3_nt: TGTGCCAGCAGCTCCCTGAACGCCTACGAGCAGTACTTC

v_call: TRBV14
clone_size: many
d_call: NA
j_call: TRBJ1-6
cdr3_aa: CASSLVGSYNSPLHF
cdr3_nt: TGTGCCAGCAGCCTTGTGGGCTCCTATAATTCACCCCTCCACTTT

v_call: TRBV7-3
clone_size: many
d_call: TRBD2
j_call: TRBJ2-1
cdr3_aa: CASSLGGRAFYNEQFF
cdr3_nt: TGTGCCAGCAGCTTGGGGGGGAGGGCGTTCTACAATGAGCAGTTCTTC

v_call: TRBV3-1
clone_size: many
d_call: NA
j_call: TRBJ2-5
cdr3_aa: CASSPGQKQETQYF
cdr3_nt: TGTGCCAGCAGCCCTGGACAGAAACAAGAGACCCAGTACTTC

v_call: TRBV7-9
clone_size: many
d_call: NA
j_call: TRBJ2-5
cdr3_aa: CASSLGSGGVSETQYF
cdr3_nt: TGTGCCAGCAGCTTAGGGAGCGGCGGGGTGTCCGAGACCCAGTACTTC

v_call: TRBV28
clone_size: many
d_call: TRBD2
j_call: TRBJ2-1
cdr3_aa: CASSPGTRLNEQFF
cdr3_nt: TGTGCCAGCAGCCCCGGGACTAGGCTCAATGAGCAGTTCTTC

v_call: TRBV20-1
clone_size: few
d_call: NA
j_call: TRBJ2-1
cdr3_aa: CSASLYFSYNEQFF
cdr3_nt: TGCAGTGCTAGTTTGTATTTCTCCTACAATGAGCAGTTCTTC

v_call: TRBV5-1
clone_size: NA
d_call: NA
j_call: TRBJ1-1
cdr3_aa: CASSLESQLNTEAFF
cdr3_nt: TGCGCCAGCAGCTTGGAGAGTCAGTTGAACACTGAAGCTTTCTTT

v_call: TRBV12-5
clone_size: many
d_call: NA
j_call: TRBJ2-2
cdr3_aa: CASGLVPGAGLTGELFF
cdr3_nt: TGTGCTAGTGGTTTGGTACCAGGTGCGGGACTCACCGGGGAGCTGTTTTTT

v_call: TRBV24-1
clone_size: many
d_call: TRBD2
j_call: TRBJ2-3
cdr3_aa: CATSVKRETDTQYF
cdr3_nt: TGTGCCACCAGTGTGAAGCGGGAGACAGATACGCAGTATTTT

v_call: TRBV7-9
clone_size: few
d_call: NA
j_call: TRBJ2-7
cdr3_aa: CASNTGAYEQYF
cdr3_nt: TGTGCCAGCAACACCGGGGCCTACGAGCAGTACTTC

v_call: TRBV7-9
clone_size: few
d_call: NA
j_call: TRBJ1-2
cdr3_aa: CASSLGAPANYGYTF
cdr3_nt: TGTGCCAGCAGCTTAGGGGCCCCAGCTAACTATGGCTACACCTTC